Following are 13 T cell receptor beta chains from one sample sequenced in a study of T cell responses to AZD1222 COVID-19 vaccine. Here immunoSEQ multiplex PCR was the method, and the copy in TCRdb shows in-frame clones only, minus some. The table shows 95,000 to 150,000 clones, with roughly 92% occurring only once. Sequenced here: peripheral blood, sampled on day 0 of AZD1222 vaccination. Receptors were obtained from an adult in good health.

This sequence joins TRBV6-5 and TRBJ2-7; 8 nucleotides agree with TRBD1. Trimming removed 8 bases from V and 5 bases from J; junction bases left unmatched: 8. Germline-derived CDR1 and CDR2 are MNHEY and SVGAGI. The CDR3 loop spans 13 amino acids. DNA of the CDR3: TGTGCCAGCGGACAGGGAAGGATCCACGAGCAGTACTTC. Amino acids: CASGQGRIHEQYF.

The J gene is TRBJ1-4, the V gene TRBV19; possibly TRBD1 for D (6 bases). Looked up from germline, CDR1 is LNHDA and CDR2 is SQIVND (reference sequence). V dropped 2 bases and J dropped 3 bases, with 7 bases sitting between them. There are 14 residues in the CDR3. Here the CDR3 reads CASSIQGSNEKLFF. The CDR3 nucleotides read TGTGCCAGTAGTATACAGGGGTCTAATGAAAAACTGTTTTTT.

V is TRBV10-2 and J is TRBJ1-1; D is ambiguous. V shed 6 bases and J shed 4 bases, with 15 bases lying between them. Germline CDR1 reads WSHSY; CDR2 reads SAAADI. The CDR3 runs to 14 residues. The CDR3 loop is CASSAGREGTEAFF. In DNA form, the CDR3 reads TGCGCCAGCAGCGCCGGCCGGGAGGGCACTGAAGCTTTCTTT.

V gene TRBV2 combines with J gene TRBJ1-2; 8 bases are a match to TRBD1. The CDR3 loop spans 13 amino acids. CDR1 and CDR2 from the germline V gene are SNHLY and FYNNEI. With V trimmed by 5 bases and J by 6 bases, 5 bases remained unmatched. The CDR3 bases are TGTGCCAGCAGTACCCAGGGGGCGAATGGCTACACCTTC. Protein sequence: CASSTQGANGYTF.

The V and J genes are TRBV27 and TRBJ2-7, with a possible D match to TRBD1 (5 bases). V gave up 7 bases and J gave up 1 base, with 17 bases separating them. This CDR3 comprises 15 residues. Germline CDR1 is MNHEY and CDR2 is SMNVEV (reference sequence). The DNA of the CDR3 is TGTGCCAGCATTCCGACAGTGGTATCGTCCTACGAGCAGTACTTC. Translated: CASIPTVVSSYEQYF.

CDR3 in amino acids: CASSLAGQTDNYGYTF. CDR3 nucleotide sequence: TGTGCCAGCAGCTTAGCCGGACAGACAGATAACTATGGCTACACCTTC. This sequence joins TRBV7-9 and TRBJ1-2, with D maybe TRBD1 (6 bases). Germline V gives CDR1 SEHNR, CDR2 FQNEAQ (reference sequence). V was trimmed by 0 bases and J by 1 base, leaving 12 bases between them. The CDR3 is made up of 16 amino acids.

This clone has a handful of counts. The chain uses TRBV7-2 and TRBJ1-2, with D maybe TRBD1 (5 bases). Germline CDR1 reads SGHTA; CDR2 reads FQGNSA. The CDR3 consists of 15 residues. The germline V and J ends were trimmed by 0 bases and 4 bases, with 12 bases remaining between them. CDR3 loop: CASSLAGGAIYGYTF. The CDR3, as DNA: TGTGCCAGCAGCTTAGCCGGGGGAGCCATCTATGGCTACACCTTC.

The chain recombines TRBV19 with TRBJ2-6, with 7 nucleotides matching TRBD1. Unmatched junction bases numbered 6, after V lost 6 bases and J lost 1 base. This CDR3 contains 16 residues. CDR1 is LNHDA and CDR2 is SQIVND in the germline V gene (reference sequence). The CDR3 DNA sequence: TGTGCCAGTAGCTTACGGACAGGATCTGGGGCCAACGTCCTGACTTTC. This translates into CASSLRTGSGANVLTF. Based on the CDR3 plus reference TRBV19 and TRBJ2-6, the full variable domain is DGGITQSPKYLFRKEGQNVTLSCEQNLNHDAMYWYRQDPGQGLRLIYYSQIVNDFQKGDIAEGYSVSREKKESFPLTVTSAQKNPTAFYLCASSLRTGSGANVLTFGAGSRLTVL.

The chain combines TRBV5-1 with TRBJ1-2; tentatively, D is TRBD1 (6 bases). This CDR3 is built from 13 residues. The ends were cut back, 2 bases at V and 6 bases at J, with 11 bases in the middle. In germline, CDR1 is SGHRS, CDR2 YFSETQ. The CDR3 coding sequence is TGCGCCAGCAGCTTACAGGGAGACAATGGCTACACCTTC. As protein: CASSLQGDNGYTF.

This chain connects TRBV5-1 to TRBJ1-1; the D is unclear. The CDR3 is made up of 14 amino acids. Germline V gives CDR1 SGHRS, CDR2 YFSETQ. V was shortened by 3 bases and J by 0 bases, with 9 bases between the two germline ends. As DNA, the CDR3 is TGCGCCAGCAGCTCTGGTAGCATGAACACTGAAGCTTTCTTT. Amino acid sequence: CASSSGSMNTEAFF.

This clone was observed a single time. The gene calls are TRBV29-1 and TRBJ1-2; D gene unclear. The V gene lost 4 bases and the J gene lost 8 bases, with 14 bases spanning the gap. The CDR3 loop spans 12 amino acids. The V gene's germline CDR1 is SQVTM and CDR2 ANQGSEA. As DNA, the CDR3 is TGCAGCGTTGTTAGCCCGGATGGAGGCTACACCTTC. Protein product: CSVVSPDGGYTF.

The genes are TRBV15 and TRBJ2-5; 8 bases agree with TRBD1. V shed 3 bases and J 1 base; nucleotides not matched to a gene: 1. The CDR3 covers 14 residues. Germline V gene data show CDR1 as LNHNV and CDR2 as YYDKDF (reference sequence). Here the CDR3 reads CATSRGTGQETQYF. CDR3 nucleotide sequence: TGTGCCACCAGCAGGGGGACAGGCCAAGAGACCCAGTACTTC.

This clone has just one count. V is TRBV30 and J is TRBJ2-7; D unclear. Germline assignment: CDR1 GTSNPN and CDR2 SVGIG (reference sequence). Trimming removed 0 bases at V and 6 bases at J, with 9 bases between. This CDR3 contains 12 residues. CDR3 protein: CAWSVGSFEQYF. The CDR3 DNA sequence: TGTGCCTGGAGTGTAGGCAGTTTCGAGCAGTACTTC.